The rows below give T cell receptor beta chains drawn from one sample of a study of graft-versus-host responses after intestinal transplantation. These receptors have no known antigen. Data came from immunoSEQ multiplex PCR; TCRdb stores just in-frame clones and leaves some out. The sample includes around 100,000 clones, 80% to 95% of them seen just once. The source was unstimulated CD8+ T cells sorted from spleen or lymph node cells, collected before intestinal transplant. These TCRs come from a human donor who received an intestinal transplant. Each CDR3 is given with its conserved first and last residue. The D gene is left open where the match is weak. Not every row has a clone size; where given, it reads once, few, many or a size class.

V	size	D	J	DNA	CDR3
TRBV2	once	.	TRBJ1-6	TGTGCCAGCAAGAGGGTACAGCCACCCCTCCACTTT	CASKRVQPPLHF
TRBV11-2	.	TRBD2	TRBJ2-3	TGTGCCAGCAGCTTAGGACTAGCGGGGAGTGGACGCACAGATACGCAGTATTTT	CASSLGLAGSGRTDTQYF
TRBV11-1	.	.	TRBJ2-2	TGTGCCAGCAGCTTGGGTCGGGCGCACACCGGGGAGCTGTTTTTT	CASSLGRAHTGELFF
TRBV30	.	TRBD2	TRBJ2-7	TGTGCCTGGAGTGTGGGAGCGGGGGCCCTCGAGCAGTACTTC	CAWSVGAGALEQYF
TRBV7-9	.	.	TRBJ2-3	TGTGCCAGCAGCTTAGGAGAGATAGATACGCAGTATTTT	CASSLGEIDTQYF
TRBV5-1	.	TRBD1	TRBJ2-1	TGCGCCAGCGCGGAGGCAGGGGGCAGCGACAATGAGCAGTTCTTC	CASAEAGGSDNEQFF
TRBV9	.	TRBD1	TRBJ2-1	TGTGCCAGCAGCCTTGGGACAGGGGGAGGAAATGAGCAGTTCTTC	CASSLGTGGGNEQFF
TRBV11-2	.	TRBD2	TRBJ2-5	TGTGCCAGCAGCGTACGGACTAGCGGGGGGGCTCGGGAGACCCAGTACTTC	CASSVRTSGGARETQYF
TRBV7-6	.	.	TRBJ1-2	TGTGCCAGCAGGGGGTCTGGGGGCTACACCTTC	CASRGSGGYTF
TRBV10-1	.	TRBD1	TRBJ2-7	TGCGCCAGCAGTACCGGGACAGACACCTACGAGCAGTACTTC	CASSTGTDTYEQYF
TRBV5-8	.	.	TRBJ2-6	TGTGCCAGTCCGTACAGGGACTCTGGGGCCAACGTCCTGACTTTC	CASPYRDSGANVLTF
TRBV7-3	.	.	TRBJ2-2	TGTGCCAGCAGCTTAGGGCAATCCGCCGGGGAGCTGTTTTTT	CASSLGQSAGELFF
TRBV4-1	.	TRBD2	TRBJ2-2	TGCGCCAGCAGCCACCCCCGGACTAGCGGGGGGGCTCCGAACACCGGGGAGCTGTTTTTT	CASSHPRTSGGAPNTGELFF
TRBV27	.	TRBD1	TRBJ2-1	TGTGCCAGCAGTTGGGGACCTCAGGGGGCGGGTAATGAGCAGTTCTTC	CASSWGPQGAGNEQFF
TRBV7-9	.	TRBD1	TRBJ1-4	TGTGCCAGCAGCTCGCTGGACAGGCAAGGTCACCTTGAAAAACTGTTTTTT	CASSSLDRQGHLEKLFF
TRBV7-9	.	.	TRBJ2-5	TGTGCCAGCAGCCCCACGGTGGCCAGGGCGTGGGAGACCCAGTACTTC	CASSPTVARAWETQYF
TRBV2	.	TRBD1	TRBJ2-2	TGTGCCAGCCGACGGAGGATGGGACAGCCAAACACCGGGGAGCTGTTTTTT	CASRRRMGQPNTGELFF
TRBV15	.	.	TRBJ2-5	TGTGCCACCAGCCCCCATCCGGGCCCACCCTATGAAGAGACCCAGTACTTC	CATSPHPGPPYEETQYF
TRBV18	.	.	TRBJ1-1	TGTGCCAGCTCACCATGGCCATCGGGCACTGAAGCTTTCTTT	CASSPWPSGTEAFF
TRBV5-6	.	TRBD2	TRBJ2-2	TGTGCCAGCAGCTTCGGGACTAGCGGGGGGGCCACATACACCGGGGAGCTGTTTTTT	CASSFGTSGGATYTGELFF
TRBV7-9	.	.	TRBJ2-1	TGTGCCAGCAGTCACAGGGACCTAAGTTCCCTCTACAATGAGCAGTTCTTC	CASSHRDLSSLYNEQFF
TRBV29-1	once	.	TRBJ1-6	TGCAGCGTTGCTCGCGGGGGTAAGCACTCCTATAATTCACCCCTCCACTTT	CSVARGGKHSYNSPLHF
TRBV4-1	.	.	TRBJ2-7	TGCGCCAGCAGCCATTTTAGCCCGTCGACCTACGAGCAGTACTTC	CASSHFSPSTYEQYF
TRBV6-5	.	.	TRBJ1-2	TGTGCCAGCAGCACCGGGGGAGGGGCGGACGGCTACACCTTC	CASSTGGGADGYTF
TRBV11-2	.	TRBD1	TRBJ1-1	TGTGCCAGCAGCTATACAGGGGGCGGGACTGAAGCTTTCTTT	CASSYTGGGTEAFF
TRBV27	.	TRBD1	TRBJ1-5	TGTGCCAGCAGTTATAGGGGGCTCGTCCAGCCCCAGCATTTT	CASSYRGLVQPQHF
TRBV7-9	.	.	TRBJ2-1	TGTGCCAGCAGCCCGGGGTGGGGGAGCCTGGGTGAGCAGTTCTTC	CASSPGWGSLGEQFF
TRBV29-1	.	.	TRBJ1-2	TGCAGCGCCGTACAGGGAACGGGCTACACCTTC	CSAVQGTGYTF
TRBV19	few	.	TRBJ1-2	TGTGCCAGTAGGGGCATACCTAGCGTGAAAAATGACTATGGCTACACCTTC	CASRGIPSVKNDYGYTF
TRBV13	.	TRBD2	TRBJ2-5	TGTGCCAGCAGCGACGGACCCAGCGGGGGGGCCGGAAAGACCCAGTACTTC	CASSDGPSGGAGKTQYF
TRBV19	.	TRBD2	TRBJ2-7	TGTGCCAGTAGTATAAGGGGACTAGCGGGGAGCGAGCAGTACTTC	CASSIRGLAGSEQYF
TRBV14	.	.	TRBJ2-1	TGTGCCAGCAGCCAAGAGGTGACAGGTGTACACTACAATGAGCAGTTCTTC	CASSQEVTGVHYNEQFF
TRBV9	once	.	TRBJ1-2	TGTGCCAGCAGCGTGGGCCAGGGGATCCTCTATGGCTACACCTTC	CASSVGQGILYGYTF
TRBV2	once	.	TRBJ2-2	TGTGCCAGCCTAGCGACAGGGACGGGCACCGGGGAGCTGTTTTTT	CASLATGTGTGELFF
TRBV11-2	few	.	TRBJ2-1	TGTGCCAGCAGCTTTGAGGGGAGCTCCTACAATGAGCAGTTCTTC	CASSFEGSSYNEQFF
TRBV7-6	.	TRBD1	TRBJ2-3	TGTGCCAGCAGCTTAGGGACAGGCGCTAGCACAGATACGCAGTATTTT	CASSLGTGASTDTQYF